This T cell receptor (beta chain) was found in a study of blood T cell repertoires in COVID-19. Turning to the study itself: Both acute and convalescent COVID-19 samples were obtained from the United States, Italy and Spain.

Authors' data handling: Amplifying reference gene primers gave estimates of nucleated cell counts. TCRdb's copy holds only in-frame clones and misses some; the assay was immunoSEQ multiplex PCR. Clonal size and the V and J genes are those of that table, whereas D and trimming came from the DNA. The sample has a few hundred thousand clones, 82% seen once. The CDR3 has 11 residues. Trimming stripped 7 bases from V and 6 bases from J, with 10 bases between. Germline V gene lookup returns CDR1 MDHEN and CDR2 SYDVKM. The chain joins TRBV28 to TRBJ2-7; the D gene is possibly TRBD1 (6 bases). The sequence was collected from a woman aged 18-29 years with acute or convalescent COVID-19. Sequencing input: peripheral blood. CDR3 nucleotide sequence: TGTGCCAGCACCCTAGGGGGCGAGCAGTACTTC. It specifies CASTLGGEQYF.